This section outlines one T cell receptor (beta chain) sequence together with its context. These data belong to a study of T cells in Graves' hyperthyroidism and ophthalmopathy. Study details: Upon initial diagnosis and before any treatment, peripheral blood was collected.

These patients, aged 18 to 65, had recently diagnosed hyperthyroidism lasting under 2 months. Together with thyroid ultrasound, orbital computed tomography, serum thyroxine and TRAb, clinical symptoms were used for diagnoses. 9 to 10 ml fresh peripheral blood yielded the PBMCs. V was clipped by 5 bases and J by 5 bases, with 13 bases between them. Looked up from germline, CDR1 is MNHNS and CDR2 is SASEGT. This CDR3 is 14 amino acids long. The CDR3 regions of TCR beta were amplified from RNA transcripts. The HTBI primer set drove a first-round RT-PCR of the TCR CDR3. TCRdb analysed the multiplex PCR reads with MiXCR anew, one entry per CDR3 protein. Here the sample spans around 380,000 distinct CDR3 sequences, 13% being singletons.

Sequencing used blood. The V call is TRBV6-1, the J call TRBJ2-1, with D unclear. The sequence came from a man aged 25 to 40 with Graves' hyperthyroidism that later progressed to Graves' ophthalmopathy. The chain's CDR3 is CASSYRPFDNEQFF. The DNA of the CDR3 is TGTGCCAGCAGTTATCGGCCTTTTGACAATGAGCAGTTCTTC.